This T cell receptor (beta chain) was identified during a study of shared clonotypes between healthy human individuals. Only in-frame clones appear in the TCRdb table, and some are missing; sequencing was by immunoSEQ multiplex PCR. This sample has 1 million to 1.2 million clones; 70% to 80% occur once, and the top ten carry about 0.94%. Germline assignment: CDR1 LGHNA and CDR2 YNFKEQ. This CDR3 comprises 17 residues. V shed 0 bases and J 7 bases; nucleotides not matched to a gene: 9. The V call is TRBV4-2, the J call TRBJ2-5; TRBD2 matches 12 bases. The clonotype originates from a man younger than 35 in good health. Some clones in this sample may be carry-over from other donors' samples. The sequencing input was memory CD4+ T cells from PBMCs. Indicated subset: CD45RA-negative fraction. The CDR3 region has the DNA TGTGCCAGCAGCCAAGATTTGACTAGCGGGAGTGTCCGGACCCAGTACTTC. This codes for CASSQDLTSGSVRTQYF.